The 18 T cell receptor beta chains in this list originate from one sample, sequenced in a study of blood T cell repertoires in COVID-19. The protocol was immunoSEQ multiplex PCR, while the TCRdb copy is restricted to in-frame clones and leaves out a portion. The data contain roughly 300,000 clones, about 93% of them singletons. The specimen sequenced was PBMCs or T cells enriched from blood (not recorded which). The receptors derive from a woman between 25 and 40 years old who had recovered from COVID-19.

V usage is TRBV6-2 or TRBV6-3 and J usage is TRBJ2-3, with TRBD2 matching 12 bases. The CDR3 totals 15 residues. Germline V lookup: CDR1 MNHEY, CDR2 SVGEGT. J gave up 4 bases and V 6 bases, and 5 bases lay outside the gene matches. CDR3 nucleotide sequence: TGTGCCAGCAGCATGACTAGCGGGAGCGCAGATACGCAGTATTTT. Protein sequence: CASSMTSGSADTQYF.

This clone was seen just once. The chain joins TRBV6-5 to TRBJ1-6, with D possibly being TRBD1 (6 bases). Deletions cut 0 bases from V and 7 bases from J, with 13 bases between. CDR1 is MNHEY, CDR2 SVGAGI, per germline. The CDR3 sequence is 16 residues long. The CDR3 protein is CASSYSNNRENSPLHF. CDR3 DNA sequence: TGTGCCAGCAGTTACTCGAATAACAGGGAGAATTCACCCCTCCACTTT.

The chain links TRBV30 to TRBJ1-4, with 8 bases lining up with TRBD1. Germline V lookup: CDR1 GTSNPN, CDR2 SVGIG (reference sequence). Trimming at V came to 4 bases and at J to 1 base, leaving 2 bases not matched to a gene. This CDR3 comprises 14 residues. CDR3 region: CAWNGQGTNEKLFF. CDR3 in DNA: TGTGCCTGGAACGGACAGGGAACTAATGAAAAACTGTTTTTT.

This clone turned up a few times. This chain joins TRBV28 and TRBJ2-5; D perhaps matches TRBD1 (5 bases). CDR1 and CDR2 from the germline V gene are MDHEN and SYDVKM. V was cut by 6 bases and J by 2 bases, with 10 bases left in between. This CDR3 has 13 residues. CDR3 amino acids: CASSDSSQETQYF. The CDR3, as DNA: TGTGCCAGCAGCGACAGTTCTCAAGAGACCCAGTACTTC.

The chain joins TRBV28 to TRBJ1-5; no clear D. Germline V gene lookup returns CDR1 MDHEN and CDR2 SYDVKM. The CDR3 runs 12 residues. Trimming stripped 7 bases from V and 7 bases from J, with 11 bases between. The CDR3 nucleotides are TGTGCCAGCAACACAATTTCGCAGCCCCAGCATTTT. Its translation is CASNTISQPQHF.

Remarks on this clone: This same CDR3 is encoded by further DNA sequences in the sample. This chain joins TRBV18 and TRBJ2-3; D not resolved. V was pared by 3 bases and J by 4 bases, with 2 bases between. CDR1 is KGHSH and CDR2 is LQKENI in the germline V gene. There are 11 residues in the CDR3. CDR3 DNA sequence: TGTGCCAGCTCACCCTCAGATACGCAGTATTTT. Protein product: CASSPSDTQYF. The complete variable domain, with remaining parts taken from reference TRBV18 and TRBJ2-3, reads NAGVMQNPRHLVRRRGQEARLRCSPMKGHSHVYWYRQLPEEGLKFMVYLQKENIIDESGMPKERFSAEFPKEGPSILRIQQVVRGDSAAYFCASSPSDTQYFGPGTRLTVL.

The rearrangement uses TRBV19 and TRBJ2-1, with 10 positions matching TRBD2. Losses at the gene ends were 7 bases for V and 0 bases for J; bases not matched to a gene: 3. Germline V gene lookup returns CDR1 LNHDA and CDR2 SQIVND (reference sequence). This CDR3 spans 15 amino acids. CDR3 sequence (DNA): TGTGCCAGTAATTTAGCGGGAGGCTCCTACAATGAGCAGTTCTTC. It translates to CASNLAGGSYNEQFF.

The chain couples TRBV6-5 to TRBJ2-5; D unclear. V was cut by 6 bases and J by 0 bases, with 8 bases left in between. The CDR3 length is 13 residues. Germline CDR1 and CDR2: MNHEY and SVGAGI. This chain's CDR3 is CASREQYQETQYF. The CDR3, as DNA: TGTGCCAGCAGGGAGCAATACCAAGAGACCCAGTACTTC.

V usage is TRBV18 and J usage is TRBJ2-3; 7 bases fit TRBD2. The V segment lost 2 bases and the J segment 1 base; nucleotides outside the gene matches: 6. CDR1 is KGHSH, CDR2 LQKENI, per germline. This CDR3 has 16 amino acids. The CDR3 loop reads CASSPKGGSGTDTQYF. CDR3 DNA: TGTGCCAGCTCACCAAAAGGCGGGAGTGGCACAGATACGCAGTATTTT.

The gene calls are TRBV5-1 and TRBJ2-1; 13 bases agree with TRBD2. Germline values: CDR1 SGHRS, CDR2 YFSETQ. V lost 0 bases and J lost 8; bases outside the gene matches: 2. The CDR3 covers 15 residues. DNA for the CDR3: TGCGCCAGCAGCTTGGGGACTAGCGGGAGCTATGAGCAGTTCTTC. The encoded protein is CASSLGTSGSYEQFF.

The sample holds one count of this clone. This chain joins TRBV4-1 and TRBJ1-1; no clear D gene. Deletions cut 2 bases from V and 3 bases from J, with 7 bases between. Germline CDR1 MGHRA, CDR2 YSYEKL. The CDR3 is 13 amino acids. This chain's CDR3 is CASSQPGDTEAFF. CDR3 nucleotides: TGCGCCAGCAGCCAACCCGGGGACACTGAAGCTTTCTTT.

The chain links TRBV18 to TRBJ2-4; possibly TRBD1 for D (5 bases). The V end was cut by 0 bases, the J end by 5 bases, with 11 bases between. CDR3 length: 15 residues. Germline lookup yields CDR1 KGHSH and CDR2 LQKENI. The CDR3 nucleotides are TGTGCCAGCTCACCACCTTCAGGGATCCAAAACATTCAGTACTTC. This gives the protein CASSPPSGIQNIQYF.

The chain employs TRBV28 and TRBJ2-7, with D perhaps TRBD1 (5 bases). The germline gives CDR1 MDHEN, CDR2 SYDVKM. V dropped 3 bases and J dropped 2 bases, with 11 bases sitting between them. This CDR3 is 14 amino acids long. The CDR3 DNA is TGTGCCAGCAGTTTTGGGGCAGTAACCTACGAGCAGTACTTC. This sequence encodes CASSFGAVTYEQYF. Full variable domain (outside the CDR3, taken from reference TRBV28 and TRBJ2-7): DVKVTQSSRYLVKRTGEKVFLECVQDMDHENMFWYRQDPGLGLRLIYFSYDVKMKEKGDIPEGYSVSREKKERFSLILESASTNQTSMYLCASSFGAVTYEQYFGPGTRLTVT.

The rearrangement joins TRBV21-1 to TRBJ1-5. TRBV21-1 counts as a pseudogene. The CDR3 has 16 residues. The CDR3 bases are TGTGCCAGCAGCCCACTTGGTTCTCATAGCGGTCAGCCCCAGCATTTT. Translation: CASSPLGSHSGQPQHF.

This sequence joins TRBV5-6 and TRBJ1-3, with D possibly TRBD1 on 5 matching bases. With 0 bases removed from V and 3 bases from J, the gap between germline ends came to 13 bases. Germline lookup yields CDR1 SGHDT and CDR2 YYEEEE. There are 16 residues in the CDR3. Here the CDR3 DNA reads TGTGCCAGCAGCTTGGCCGGCCAGGGAAATGGAAACACCATATATTTT. Translation: CASSLAGQGNGNTIYF.

V and J are TRBV6-5 and TRBJ1-5; 9 bases are a match to TRBD1. This CDR3 comprises 15 residues. V lost 6 bases and J lost 5; bases outside the gene matches: 8. The germline CDR1 and CDR2 sequences are MNHEY and SVGAGI. CDR3 region: CASSRDREMYQPQHF. The CDR3 bases are TGTGCCAGCAGCCGGGACAGGGAAATGTATCAGCCCCAGCATTTT.

A single count supports this clone. The chain links TRBV2 to TRBJ1-5, with unresolved D. The CDR3 contains 15 residues. Germline CDR1 SNHLY, CDR2 FYNNEI. Trimming cost V 5 bases and J 6 bases, with 17 bases left between them. CDR3 DNA sequence: TGTGCCAGCAGTACCTCGGGTCAATTGAGTCAGCCCCAGCATTTT. Protein: CASSTSGQLSQPQHF.

This clone was recorded once. The chain combines TRBV27 with TRBJ1-6, with D possibly matching TRBD1 (5 bases). The CDR3 totals 14 residues. V was shortened by 6 bases and J by 7 bases, with 13 bases between the two germline ends. CDR1 is MNHEY, CDR2 SMNVEV, per germline (reference sequence). The CDR3 reads CASRGAPLNSPLHF. The CDR3 DNA reads as TGTGCCAGCAGAGGGGCCCCGCTAAATTCACCCCTCCACTTT.